Each of the 20 T cell receptor beta chains below was sequenced from the same sample in a study of beta chain features in type 1 diabetes. Every bit of the isolated RNA underwent reverse transcription, so sequencing read expressed TCRB transcripts. Measured with immunoSEQ multiplex PCR; TCRdb has only the in-frame clones, and not every one. The repertoire consists of nearly 250,000 clones, with under 70% occurring once and the leading ten covering about 0.051%. The source material was naive CD4+ T cells from blood. The receptor set was obtained from a man aged 25-45 years in good health.

This chain links TRBV7-9 with TRBJ2-3; the D is unclear. Germline CDR1 SEHNR, CDR2 FQNEAQ (reference sequence). The CDR3 runs to 14 residues. V lost 1 base, J lost 0 bases, and 5 bases lay in between. The CDR3 DNA is TGTGCCAGCAGCTTAGGGCTGAGCACAGATACGCAGTATTTT. Translated, it gives CASSLGLSTDTQYF. The variable domain in full, with the rest retrieved from reference TRBV7-9 and TRBJ2-3, is DTGVSQNPRHKITKRGQNVTFRCDPISEHNRLYWYRQTLGQGPEFLTYFQNEAQLEKSRLLSDRFSAERPKGSFSTLEIQRTEQGDSAMYLCASSLGLSTDTQYFGPGTRLTVL.

To note about this clone: The sample carries other DNA sequences with the same CDR3. The chain joins TRBV29-1 to TRBJ2-2; D remains ambiguous. Germline CDR1 and CDR2: SQVTM and ANQGSEA. V lost 4 bases and J lost 2, with 2 bases in between. The CDR3 runs to 11 residues. The CDR3 DNA follows: TGCAGCGTTGGAAACACCGGGGAGCTGTTTTTT. Translated: CSVGNTGELFF.

The chain links TRBV7-9 to TRBJ1-1, with a possible D match to TRBD1 (5 bases). CDR3 length: 11 amino acids. Trimming took 5 bases from V and 6 from J, leaving 7 bases between them. Germline CDR1 reads SEHNR; CDR2 reads FQNEAQ (reference sequence). The CDR3 is CASSRTPEAFF. In nucleotides, the CDR3 is TGTGCCAGCAGCAGGACACCTGAAGCTTTCTTT. The variable domain in full, with the rest retrieved from reference TRBV7-9 and TRBJ1-1, is DTGVSQNPRHKITKRGQNVTFRCDPISEHNRLYWYRQTLGQGPEFLTYFQNEAQLEKSRLLSDRFSAERPKGSFSTLEIQRTEQGDSAMYLCASSRTPEAFFGQGTRLTVV.

V usage is TRBV10-3 and J usage is TRBJ2-7; D remains ambiguous. This CDR3 has 15 residues. Trimming left V 0 bases short and J 6 bases short, with 15 bases between. CDR1 is ENHRY and CDR2 is SYGVKD in the germline V gene. CDR3: CAISESGQTLGEQYF. The CDR3 DNA reads TGTGCCATCAGTGAGTCAGGGCAGACTTTGGGCGAGCAGTACTTC.

V is TRBV5-1 and J is TRBJ2-6; tentatively, D is TRBD2 (6 bases). Trimming took off 7 bases at V and 4 bases at J, with 12 bases between the two ends. The CDR3 runs 14 residues. CDR1 SGHRS and CDR2 YFSETQ come from the germline V gene. CDR3 sequence: CASYGGGGANVLTF. For the CDR3, the DNA is TGCGCCAGCTACGGGGGTGGCGGGGCCAACGTCCTGACTTTC.

The chain employs TRBV10-3 and TRBJ1-1, with D unresolved. This CDR3 spans 14 amino acids. CDR1 ENHRY and CDR2 SYGVKD come from the germline V gene. Between the trimmed V and J ends, which lost 0 bases and 9 bases, there was a span of 14 bases. CDR3 region: CAISESVGRSKAFF. The CDR3 DNA reads TGTGCCATCAGTGAGTCCGTAGGTCGTTCGAAAGCTTTCTTT.

About this clone: Other DNA sequences in the same sample also yield this CDR3. The rearrangement uses TRBV30 and TRBJ2-5; unclear D gene. There are 13 residues in the CDR3. The V gene lost 3 bases and the J gene lost 1 base, with 9 bases spanning the gap. Germline loops: CDR1 GTSNPN, CDR2 SVGIG (reference sequence). The CDR3 DNA is TGTGCCTGGAGCCCTGGGTTCCAAGAGACCCAGTACTTC. Translating gives CAWSPGFQETQYF.

This chain joins TRBV9 and TRBJ2-5, with 9 bases matching TRBD2. The CDR3 is made up of 15 amino acids. Germline V gene sequence: CDR1 SGDLS, CDR2 YYNGEE. With 2 bases clipped from V and 5 bases from J, the junction kept 7 bases outside the gene matches. The CDR3 DNA reads as TGTGCCAGCAGCGTTTCTAGCGGGATTGGGGAGACCCAGTACTTC. As protein: CASSVSSGIGETQYF.

The J gene is TRBJ1-1, the V gene TRBV29-1; 8 nucleotides agree with TRBD1. The CDR3 consists of 16 residues. V gave up 3 bases and J gave up 1 base; unmatched junction bases: 10. CDR1 and CDR2 (germline): SQVTM, ANQGSEA. The CDR3 DNA reads TGCAGCGTTGATTTCCCGGGACAGGCGAAGAACACTGAAGCTTTCTTT. This translates into CSVDFPGQAKNTEAFF. The full variable domain, in which reference TRBV29-1 and TRBJ1-1 provide the parts outside the CDR3, is SAVISQKPSRDICQRGTSLTIQCQVDSQVTMMFWYRQQPGQSLTLIATANQGSEATYESGFVIDKFPISRPNLTFSTLTVSNMSPEDSSIYLCSVDFPGQAKNTEAFFGQGTRLTVV.

V usage is TRBV9 and J usage is TRBJ2-1; tentative D call: TRBD2 (6 bases). Germline CDR1 is SGDLS and CDR2 is YYNGEE. The CDR3 length is 14 residues. The V end lost 3 bases, the J end lost 6 bases, and 13 bases lay between the germline ends. The CDR3 DNA is TGTGCCAGCAGCGGGGGACTCTTTTTCAATGAGCAGTTCTTC. Translation: CASSGGLFFNEQFF.

The chain links TRBV9 to TRBJ2-1; 10 nucleotides match TRBD2. Trimming cost V 0 bases and J 2 bases; bases outside gene matches: 17. Germline CDR1 SGDLS, CDR2 YYNGEE. The CDR3 consists of 21 residues. The CDR3 is CASSVGNSGLAALRPYNEQFF. The CDR3 DNA is TGTGCCAGCAGCGTAGGGAATTCAGGACTAGCGGCCTTAAGGCCCTACAATGAGCAGTTCTTC.

The table lists this clone with a few counts. The V and J genes are TRBV6-1 and TRBJ1-1; D is uncertain. Germline loops: CDR1 MNHNS, CDR2 SASEGT. The CDR3 is 11 residues long. CDR3 residues: CVTTGNTEAFF. DNA for the CDR3: TGTGTCACGACTGGGAACACTGAAGCTTTCTTT.

In this sample, this clone turned up a few times. V gene TRBV9 combines with J gene TRBJ2-1, with 14 bases identical to TRBD2. The trim removed 3 bases at V and 5 bases at J, leaving 7 bases unmatched. The germline CDR1 and CDR2 sequences are SGDLS and YYNGEE. The length of the CDR3 is 17 residues. Here the CDR3 DNA reads TGTGCCAGCAGCGGCCGGACTAGCGGGGGGAACCACAATGAGCAGTTCTTC. This gives the protein CASSGRTSGGNHNEQFF.

The chain links TRBV5-1 to TRBJ2-1, with 7 bases lining up with TRBD2. The CDR3 consists of 14 residues. Germline V CDR1 and CDR2: SGHRS, YFSETQ. J lost 8 bases, V lost 1 base, and 6 bases had no gene match. In nucleotides, the CDR3 is TGCGCCAGCAGCTTGTCTGGGGCGGGAGATGAGCAGTTCTTC. As protein: CASSLSGAGDEQFF.

The chain employs TRBV2 and TRBJ2-1; 9 bases line up with TRBD1. V lost 7 bases to trimming and J lost 9 bases; unmatched junction nucleotides: 10. Germline values: CDR1 SNHLY, CDR2 FYNNEI. CDR3 length: 14 residues. Written as DNA, the CDR3 is TGTGCCAGCAAACTGGGACAGGGCTTCGGTGAGCAGTTCTTC. Translating gives CASKLGQGFGEQFF.

The chain employs TRBV30 and TRBJ1-1, with D perhaps TRBD1 (5 bases). The V end was cut by 0 bases, the J end by 10 bases, with 21 bases between. The CDR3 runs to 15 residues. Per germline, CDR1 GTSNPN and CDR2 SVGIG (reference sequence). The CDR3 coding sequence is TGTGCCTGGAGTGTCGCAGGGACGGAGGTCGGGGGAGCTTTCTTT. As protein: CAWSVAGTEVGGAFF.

The V and J genes are TRBV10-3 and TRBJ2-3; D perhaps matches TRBD1 (6 bases). The CDR3 totals 14 residues. The germline gives CDR1 ENHRY, CDR2 SYGVKD. Trimming shortened V by 4 bases and J by 3 bases, and 11 bases separated the two germline ends. The CDR3 loop is CAISAATGTDTQYF. CDR3 in DNA: TGTGCCATCAGTGCGGCAACAGGGACAGATACGCAGTATTTT.

The chain links TRBV7-6 to TRBJ2-7; 7 nucleotides line up with TRBD2. Germline values: CDR1 SGHVS, CDR2 FNYEAQ. The trim removed 1 base at V and 7 bases at J, leaving 4 bases unmatched. The CDR3 spans 13 residues. The CDR3 loop is CASSLVREQEQYF. Written as DNA, the CDR3 is TGTGCCAGCAGCTTAGTGCGGGAGCAGGAGCAGTACTTC.

The gene calls are TRBV4-2 and TRBJ2-4; 9 positions agree with TRBD1. V lost 4 bases to trimming and J lost 3 bases; unmatched junction nucleotides: 7. CDR3 size: 16 residues. CDR1 LGHNA and CDR2 YNFKEQ come from the germline V gene. The CDR3 nucleotides read TGTGCCAGCAGCCGGGACAGGGTTTTAGTCAAAAACATTCAGTACTTC. Translating it yields CASSRDRVLVKNIQYF.

This clone was observed a few times. The CDR3 region is CATSKMDRVTEETQYF. The CDR3 DNA is TGTGCCACCAGCAAAATGGACAGGGTAACAGAAGAGACCCAGTACTTC. This chain links TRBV15 with TRBJ2-5, with 8 bases that match TRBD1. Looked up from germline, CDR1 is LNHNV and CDR2 is YYDKDF (reference sequence). CDR3 length: 16 residues. With 4 bases clipped from V and 3 bases from J, the junction kept 10 bases outside the gene matches.